This T cell receptor beta chain came from a study of blood T cells in healthy people across ages. Study outcomes and limitations: Reliance upon unsorted PBMCs precluded definitive naive versus antigen-experienced comparison.

As concerns this clonotype: Antigen unknown.

For the second PCR, which ran for 7 to 11 cycles, a sample-barcoded 5' primer and a J-beta primer mix were used. A single record per CDR3 protein comes from TCRdb applying MiXCR to the 5' RACE reads. Of more than 550,000 distinct CDR3 sequences in the sample, roughly 20% were seen once. CDR3 length: 13 amino acids. Germline V gene data show CDR1 as DFQATT and CDR2 as SNEGSKA (reference sequence). This clonotype was sampled from a man between 65 and 79 years old in good health. This chain uses TRBV20-1 with TRBJ2-1; no clear D gene. Source material: blood. The CDR3 DNA reads as TGCAGCCACTCCCAGAGCTCCTACAATGAGCAGTTCTTC. Protein product: CSHSQSSYNEQFF.